The text below deals with one T cell receptor (beta chain). Its antigen is unidentified. This specimen belongs to a study of T cell responses to AZD1222 COVID-19 vaccine. Study outcomes and limitations: Without day 14 samples, only post-peak T cell repertoires were studied.

The CDR3 sequence is 14 residues long. Germline CDR1 and CDR2: SNHLY and FYNNEI. Trimming cost V 4 bases and J 0 bases, with 6 bases left between them. This table comes from immunoSEQ multiplex PCR, and its TCRdb copy is limited to in-frame clones, with some not included. The table has under 150,000 clones, 75% to 90% seen once; the top ten hold approximately 10%. The source is an adult in good health. This material consisted of peripheral blood, taken on day 0 of MenACWY control vaccination. This chain links TRBV2 with TRBJ2-2; D unclear. The DNA of the CDR3 is TGTGCCAGCAGTGTGGTTACGAACACCGGGGAGCTGTTTTTT. This encodes CASSVVTNTGELFF. Full variable domain (missing parts from reference TRBV2 and TRBJ2-2): EPEVTQTPSHQVTQMGQEVILRCVPISNHLYFYWYRQILGQKVEFLVSFYNNEISEKSEIFDDQFSVERPDGSNFTLKIRSTKLEDSAMYFCASSVVTNTGELFFGEGSRLTVL.